A selection of T cell receptor beta chains follows, all from one sample in a study of blood T cell repertoires in COVID-19. Assay: immunoSEQ multiplex PCR; the TCRdb copy retains only in-frame clones and omits some. The sample has some 50,000 clones, approximately 84% seen once. The sample taken for sequencing was peripheral blood. These receptors originate from a human donor in a cohort sampled during active COVID-19. Each CDR3 is given with its conserved first and last residue. Fields, in order: clone size, V gene, J gene, D gene, CDR3 protein, CDR3 DNA. D genes are given only for firm matches. Clone size is shown for a subset of rows, as once, few, many or a class of expanded clone.

abundance: .
v_gene: TRBV24-1
j_gene: TRBJ2-3
d_gene: .
CDR3aa: CATSDTQSTRDLTNTQYF
CDR3nt: TGTGCCACCAGTGATACCCAAAGTACGAGGGACTTGACGAATACGCAGTATTTT

abundance: few
v_gene: TRBV11-3
j_gene: TRBJ2-7
d_gene: TRBD1
CDR3aa: CASSLGTGTGGHEQYF
CDR3nt: TGTGCCAGCAGCTTAGGCACCGGGACAGGGGGGCACGAGCAGTACTTC

abundance: .
v_gene: TRBV20-1
j_gene: TRBJ2-2
d_gene: .
CDR3aa: CSASSGENTGELFF
CDR3nt: TGCAGTGCTAGTAGCGGTGAGAACACCGGGGAGCTGTTTTTT

abundance: .
v_gene: TRBV19
j_gene: TRBJ2-3
d_gene: .
CDR3aa: CASSELSTDTQYF
CDR3nt: TGTGCCAGTAGTGAACTTAGCACAGATACGCAGTATTTT

abundance: .
v_gene: TRBV5-6
j_gene: TRBJ2-3
d_gene: TRBD2
CDR3aa: CASSPYAQRGGHTQYF
CDR3nt: TGTGCCAGCAGCCCCTACGCCCAGCGGGGGGGCCATACGCAGTATTTT

abundance: medium-sized
v_gene: TRBV19
j_gene: TRBJ1-4
d_gene: .
CDR3aa: CASTPRVATNEKLFF
CDR3nt: TGTGCCAGCACGCCCCGGGTGGCAACTAATGAAAAACTGTTTTTT

abundance: .
v_gene: TRBV6-5
j_gene: TRBJ2-2
d_gene: TRBD1
CDR3aa: CASSYRQGATGELFF
CDR3nt: TGTGCCAGCAGTTACAGACAGGGGGCGACCGGGGAGCTGTTTTTT

abundance: .
v_gene: TRBV2
j_gene: TRBJ1-4
d_gene: .
CDR3aa: CASSNDDSSEKLFF
CDR3nt: TGTGCCAGCAGTAACGACGACAGCAGCGAAAAACTGTTTTTT

abundance: medium-sized
v_gene: TRBV30
j_gene: TRBJ2-7
d_gene: TRBD1
CDR3aa: CAWRGTGAAYEQYF
CDR3nt: TGTGCCTGGAGGGGGACAGGGGCCGCCTACGAGCAGTACTTC

abundance: few
v_gene: TRBV3-1/TRBV3-2
j_gene: TRBJ2-4
d_gene: .
CDR3aa: CASSQSDILAKNIQYF
CDR3nt: TGTGCCAGCAGCCAATCGGACATCTTAGCCAAAAACATTCAGTACTTC

abundance: once
v_gene: TRBV28
j_gene: TRBJ1-5
d_gene: .
CDR3aa: CASSSGQGTQPQHF
CDR3nt: TGTGCCAGCAGTTCGGGGCAGGGGACTCAGCCCCAGCATTTT

abundance: .
v_gene: TRBV7-6
j_gene: TRBJ2-2
d_gene: TRBD2
CDR3aa: CASSRGGSGSTGELFF
CDR3nt: TGTGCCAGCAGCCGGGGGGGTAGCGGGAGTACCGGGGAGCTGTTTTTT

abundance: once
v_gene: TRBV20-1
j_gene: TRBJ2-5
d_gene: .
CDR3aa: CSASFLAQETQYF
CDR3nt: TGCAGTGCTAGTTTTCTAGCCCAAGAGACCCAGTACTTC

abundance: .
v_gene: TRBV4-2
j_gene: TRBJ2-2
d_gene: TRBD1
CDR3aa: CASSWGPGQGYTGELFF
CDR3nt: TGTGCCAGCAGCTGGGGCCCGGGACAGGGATATACCGGGGAGCTGTTTTTT

abundance: .
v_gene: TRBV19
j_gene: TRBJ1-1
d_gene: .
CDR3aa: CASAPDKLNTEAFF
CDR3nt: TGTGCCAGTGCCCCGGACAAGTTGAACACTGAAGCTTTCTTT

abundance: once
v_gene: TRBV6-5
j_gene: TRBJ2-7
d_gene: .
CDR3aa: CASTRRTAHLEQYF
CDR3nt: TGTGCCAGCACACGCCGGACAGCGCATCTCGAGCAGTACTTC

abundance: .
v_gene: TRBV5-1
j_gene: TRBJ2-1
d_gene: .
CDR3aa: CASSPEPPYNEQFF
CDR3nt: TGCGCCAGCAGTCCAGAACCCCCCTACAATGAGCAGTTCTTC

abundance: .
v_gene: TRBV19
j_gene: TRBJ2-3
d_gene: .
CDR3aa: CASSSSRVGTDTQYF
CDR3nt: TGTGCCAGTAGTTCCTCCAGGGTGGGGACAGATACGCAGTATTTT

abundance: .
v_gene: TRBV2
j_gene: TRBJ2-7
d_gene: .
CDR3aa: CASRRTPGTDDGQYF
CDR3nt: TGTGCCAGCCGTAGAACTCCAGGGACTGACGATGGGCAGTACTTC

abundance: .
v_gene: TRBV19
j_gene: TRBJ2-7
d_gene: TRBD1
CDR3aa: CASSMRDRVNEQYF
CDR3nt: TGTGCCAGTAGTATGAGGGACAGGGTTAACGAGCAGTACTTC

abundance: .
v_gene: TRBV19
j_gene: TRBJ2-1
d_gene: .
CDR3aa: CASSPPGDYNEQFF
CDR3nt: TGTGCCAGTAGCCCCCCCGGGGACTACAATGAGCAGTTCTTC

abundance: .
v_gene: TRBV28
j_gene: TRBJ2-7
d_gene: .
CDR3aa: CASSLLGGYEQYF
CDR3nt: TGTGCCAGCAGTTTGCTGGGGGGCTACGAGCAGTACTTC

abundance: few
v_gene: TRBV7-2
j_gene: TRBJ1-6
d_gene: .
CDR3aa: CASSPGRDSPLHF
CDR3nt: TGTGCCAGCAGCCCCGGGAGGGACTCACCCCTCCACTTT

abundance: .
v_gene: TRBV12-3/TRBV12-4
j_gene: TRBJ2-7
d_gene: .
CDR3aa: CASTPTPTYEQYF
CDR3nt: TGTGCCAGCACCCCGACACCAACCTACGAGCAGTACTTC

abundance: few
v_gene: TRBV4-3
j_gene: TRBJ1-4
d_gene: .
CDR3aa: CASSQDRGGEVWEKLFF
CDR3nt: TGCGCCAGCAGCCAAGATAGGGGGGGCGAGGTGTGGGAAAAACTGTTTTTT

abundance: .
v_gene: TRBV3-1/TRBV3-2
j_gene: TRBJ1-4
d_gene: .
CDR3aa: CASSQDEGEKLFF
CDR3nt: TGTGCCAGCAGCCAAGATGAGGGCGAAAAACTGTTTTTT

abundance: .
v_gene: TRBV28
j_gene: TRBJ2-7
d_gene: TRBD1
CDR3aa: CASSTHRDSLYEQYF
CDR3nt: TGTGCCAGCAGCACACACCGGGACAGTCTCTACGAGCAGTACTTC

abundance: .
v_gene: TRBV28
j_gene: TRBJ2-3
d_gene: .
CDR3aa: CASSLFGLTDTQYF
CDR3nt: TGTGCCAGCAGTTTATTCGGTCTCACAGATACGCAGTATTTT

abundance: .
v_gene: TRBV6-6
j_gene: TRBJ2-7
d_gene: TRBD2
CDR3aa: CASRPTSGNSYEQYF
CDR3nt: TGTGCCAGCAGGCCTACTAGCGGAAACTCCTACGAGCAGTACTTC

abundance: .
v_gene: TRBV4-2
j_gene: TRBJ2-3
d_gene: TRBD2
CDR3aa: CASSQDPRGGGTDTQYF
CDR3nt: TGTGCCAGCAGCCAAGATCCTCGGGGGGGCGGCACAGATACGCAGTATTTT

abundance: .
v_gene: TRBV13
j_gene: TRBJ2-7
d_gene: .
CDR3aa: CASSLGRRASEQYF
CDR3nt: TGTGCCAGCAGCTTAGGCCGGAGGGCTTCAGAGCAGTACTTC

abundance: .
v_gene: TRBV6-6
j_gene: TRBJ2-3
d_gene: TRBD2
CDR3aa: CASSLREAGGGDTQYF
CDR3nt: TGTGCCAGCAGCCTCCGGGAAGCGGGGGGCGGGGATACGCAGTATTTT

abundance: .
v_gene: TRBV3-1/TRBV3-2
j_gene: TRBJ2-1
d_gene: .
CDR3aa: CASSSDFSYNEQFF
CDR3nt: TGTGCCAGCAGTTCGGACTTCTCCTACAATGAGCAGTTCTTC

abundance: .
v_gene: TRBV6-2/TRBV6-3
j_gene: TRBJ2-2
d_gene: .
CDR3aa: CASSYPRGSGELFF
CDR3nt: TGTGCCAGCAGTTACCCGAGAGGATCCGGGGAGCTGTTTTTT

abundance: .
v_gene: TRBV29-1
j_gene: TRBJ2-2
d_gene: .
CDR3aa: CSAREGVNTGELFF
CDR3nt: TGCAGCGCCCGAGAGGGGGTTAACACCGGGGAGCTGTTTTTT

abundance: .
v_gene: TRBV11-1
j_gene: TRBJ2-7
d_gene: TRBD1
CDR3aa: CASSPGQAYSSYEQYF
CDR3nt: TGTGCCAGCAGCCCCGGACAGGCCTATTCTTCCTACGAGCAGTACTTC

abundance: .
v_gene: TRBV5-1
j_gene: TRBJ2-5
d_gene: .
CDR3aa: CASSPGAGGETQYF
CDR3nt: TGCGCCAGCAGCCCCGGGGCCGGGGGAGAGACCCAGTACTTC

abundance: .
v_gene: TRBV6-5
j_gene: TRBJ2-7
d_gene: .
CDR3aa: CAIRARTAIHGQYF
CDR3nt: TGTGCCATCCGAGCTCGGACAGCTATTCACGGGCAGTACTTC

abundance: .
v_gene: TRBV9
j_gene: TRBJ2-7
d_gene: TRBD1
CDR3aa: CASSERTGTDSYEQYF
CDR3nt: TGTGCCAGCAGCGAGCGTACCGGGACAGACTCCTACGAGCAGTACTTC

abundance: .
v_gene: TRBV4-3
j_gene: TRBJ2-2
d_gene: .
CDR3aa: CASSQDVPGTGELFF
CDR3nt: TGCGCCAGCAGCCAAGACGTTCCGGGCACCGGGGAGCTGTTTTTT

abundance: .
v_gene: TRBV7-2
j_gene: TRBJ1-2
d_gene: .
CDR3aa: CASNRGSSSNYGYTF
CDR3nt: TGTGCCAGCAACCGGGGAAGTTCTTCTAACTATGGCTACACCTTC

abundance: once
v_gene: TRBV6-5
j_gene: TRBJ2-7
d_gene: TRBD1
CDR3aa: CASRDRGVPYEQYF
CDR3nt: TGTGCCAGCAGGGACAGGGGCGTTCCCTACGAGCAGTACTTC